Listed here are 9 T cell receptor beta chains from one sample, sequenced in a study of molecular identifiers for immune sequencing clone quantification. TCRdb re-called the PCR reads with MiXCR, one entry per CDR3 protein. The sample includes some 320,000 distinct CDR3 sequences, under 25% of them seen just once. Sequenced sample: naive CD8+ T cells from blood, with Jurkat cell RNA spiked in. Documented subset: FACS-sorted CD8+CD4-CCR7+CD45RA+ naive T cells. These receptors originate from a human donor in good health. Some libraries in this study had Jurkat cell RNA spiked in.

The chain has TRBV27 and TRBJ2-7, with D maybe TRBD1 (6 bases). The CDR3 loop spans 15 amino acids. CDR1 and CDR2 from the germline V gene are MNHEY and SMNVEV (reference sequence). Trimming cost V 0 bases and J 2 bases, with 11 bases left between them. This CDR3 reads CASSLSWDTPYEQYF. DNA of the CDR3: TGTGCCAGCAGTTTATCCTGGGACACTCCCTACGAGCAGTACTTC.

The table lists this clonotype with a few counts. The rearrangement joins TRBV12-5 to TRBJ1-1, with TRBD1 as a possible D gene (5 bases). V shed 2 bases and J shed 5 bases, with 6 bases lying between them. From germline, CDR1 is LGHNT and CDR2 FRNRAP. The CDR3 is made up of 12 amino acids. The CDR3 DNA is TGTGCTAGTGGTTTGAGGGGTACTGAAGCTTTCTTT. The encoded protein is CASGLRGTEAFF.

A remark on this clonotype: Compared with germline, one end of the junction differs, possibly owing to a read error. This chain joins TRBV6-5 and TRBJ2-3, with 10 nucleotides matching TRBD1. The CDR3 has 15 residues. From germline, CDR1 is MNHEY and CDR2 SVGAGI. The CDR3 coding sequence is TGTGCCGGCAGTCCCCGGGACAGGGGCCCAGATACGCAGTATTTT. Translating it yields CAGSPRDRGPDTQYF.

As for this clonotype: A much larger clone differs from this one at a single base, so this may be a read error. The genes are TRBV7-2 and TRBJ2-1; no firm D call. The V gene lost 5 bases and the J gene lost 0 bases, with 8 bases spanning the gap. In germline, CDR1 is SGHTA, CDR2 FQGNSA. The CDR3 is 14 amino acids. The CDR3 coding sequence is TGTGCCAGCAGCCTCCTTGACTCCTACAATGAGCAGTTCTTC. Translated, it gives CASSLLDSYNEQFF.

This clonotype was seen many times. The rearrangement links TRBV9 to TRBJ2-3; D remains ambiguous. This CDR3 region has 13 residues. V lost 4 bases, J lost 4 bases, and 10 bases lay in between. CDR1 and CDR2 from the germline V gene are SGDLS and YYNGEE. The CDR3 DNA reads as TGTGCCAGCAGCCCCCCCAGCTCAGATACGCAGTATTTT. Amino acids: CASSPPSSDTQYF.

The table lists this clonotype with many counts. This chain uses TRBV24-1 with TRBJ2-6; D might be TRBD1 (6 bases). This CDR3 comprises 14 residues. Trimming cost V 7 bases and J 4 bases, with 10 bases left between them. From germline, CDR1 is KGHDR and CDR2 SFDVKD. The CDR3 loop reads CATSRGSGANVLTF. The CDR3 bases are TGTGCCACCAGCAGGGGATCCGGGGCCAACGTCCTGACTTTC.

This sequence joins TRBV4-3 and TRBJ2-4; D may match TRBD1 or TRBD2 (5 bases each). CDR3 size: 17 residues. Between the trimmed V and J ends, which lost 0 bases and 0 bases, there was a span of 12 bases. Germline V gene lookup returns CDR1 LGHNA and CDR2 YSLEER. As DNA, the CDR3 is TGCGCCAGCAGCCAAGATGCGAGAGGGGTAGCCAAAAACATTCAGTACTTC. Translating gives CASSQDARGVAKNIQYF.

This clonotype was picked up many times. The DNA of the CDR3 is TGTGCCAGTAGTATAGTCGGAAAGGAAACCTACGAGCAGTACTTC. It encodes CASSIVGKETYEQYF. The chain carries TRBV19 and TRBJ2-7; no definite D call. With 1 base removed from V and 2 bases from J, the gap between germline ends came to 12 bases. The CDR3 contains 15 residues. In germline, CDR1 is LNHDA, CDR2 SQIVND (reference sequence).

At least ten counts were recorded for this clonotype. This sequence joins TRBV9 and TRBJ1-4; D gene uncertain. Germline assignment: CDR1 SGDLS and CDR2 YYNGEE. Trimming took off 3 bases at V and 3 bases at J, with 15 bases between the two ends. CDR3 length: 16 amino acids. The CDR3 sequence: CASSARQYGANEKLFF. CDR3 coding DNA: TGTGCCAGCAGCGCCAGGCAGTATGGGGCTAATGAAAAACTGTTTTTT.